The T cell receptor beta chain under discussion was sequenced for a study of shared clonotypes between healthy human individuals (dated by TCRdb to about 2020). At the level of the whole study: The cohort included three men and a couple of women between 18 and 49 years of age. Per donor, leukapheresis produced somewhere between about 0.9 and 9 billion PBMCs. Blood TCR repertoires of a handful of healthy adults were deeply sequenced to estimate repertoire size and the extent of clonotype sharing between individuals. For each donor, three plates each were used for CD4 naive and CD4 memory, two plates were used for CD8 naive, and one plate was used for CD8 memory. Libraries were prepared and TCR repertoires were sequenced by different laboratories using diverse techniques, in order to increase sequencing depth and limit assay-specific biases. Here is what the overall study found, with its caveats: Sampling was restricted to blood, and TCR repertoires in tissues likely differ from the TCR repertoires found in blood. The genetic and exposure-history diversity represented was limited by the small number of donors. Larger estimated clonotype richness was generally found for naive subsets than for memory subsets. When four donors were compared, the shared fraction of clonotypes was 5% to 6.5% for naive CD4, over 3% for naive CD8, about 2.4% for memory CD4, and roughly 0.43% for memory CD8. Even with the large sequencing depth, rarefaction of the sorted-subset datasets indicated that sequencing was incomplete. Clonotypes shared by all four sorted-subset donors showed higher generation probabilities than non-shared clonotypes. Based on pairwise subsampling, the degree of clonotype sharing among donors was expected to be affected by sequencing depth.

A remark on this clone: Its antigen is unknown. No much larger clone exists at a distance of one base, and base qualities are not known.

V and J lose 0 bases and 9 bases, and a span of 15 bases separates them. The germline V gene yields SGHAT for CDR1 and FQNNGV for CDR2. The CDR3 runs 15 amino acids, cysteine and phenylalanine included. Just the 45-base CDR3 DNA is kept, in frame starting at base 1. The donors were healthy, HIV-negative adults who had no recently reported acute infections or vaccinations. Only Caucasian adults living in Nashville, Tennessee, USA were represented among the donors. Magnetic negative selection was used to enrich CD4+ T cells, after which naive cells were positively selected on CD45RA and the negative fraction became the memory subset. Blood was obtained by leukapheresis, after which PBMCs were separated by Ficoll-Histopaque density gradient centrifugation and cryopreserved in liquid nitrogen vapor phase. Analytical flow cytometry was used to check the purity and quantity of every magnetically sorted T cell population. From each sorted fraction, genomic DNA was isolated and quantified by UV absorbance on a Nanodrop 2000c.

Using the deep immunoSEQ assay, TCR CDR3 regions were amplified from genomic DNA by multiplex PCR. Genomic DNA extracted from each cell subset was distributed evenly over all wells of several immunoSEQ 96-well plates, and each plate served as one replicate. Each replicate PCR for sorted subsets received 150 to 250 ng genomic DNA, equal to 28,000 or so T cell genomes. Purified libraries were measured with a Qubit 3.0 fluorometer, size-checked on a Bioanalyzer 2100, and measured again with the KAPA Library Quantification kit. Each immunoSEQ 96-well plate was sequenced on its own single-read 150-cycle Illumina NextSeq 550 flow cell. The published analysis was carried out like this. Because the immunoSEQ output held only junctional sequences and lacked quality scores, the filtering could not match the filtering applied to full-length reads. To assign V/J genes and CDR3, sequences were annotated using PyIR, a Python wrapper for IgBLAST v1.9, with IMGT germline references. Reads with weak V/J assignments (E-value above 1e-6), missing CDR3, stop codons, out-of-frame junctions, or ambiguous translated residues were removed. A V3J clonotype was defined by an identical inferred V gene, J gene, and CDR3 amino acid sequence. Percentage overlap between repertoires was calculated by dividing the number of shared unique clonotypes by the size of the smaller repertoire. RTK rarefaction, the Chao1 estimator, and Recon v2.1 estimates of unobserved clonotypes were used to assess repertoire richness. Generation probabilities for all TCRbeta clonotypes obtained by the gDNA method from several donors were computed using OLGA. TCRdb provides this immuneACCESS table in a form limited to in-frame rearrangements. Some clones are lacking; in checked studies, under half of them reflect an unresolved V gene, and why the rest are absent is not known. V and J calls and clone size are those listed in that table; D and trimming were worked out from the DNA. The sample includes approximately 2,000,000 clones, with around 90% observed a single time. The biggest ten clones account for around 0.35% of the sample.

The chain is assembled from TRBV11-2 and TRBJ1-3, with no reliable assignment of the D segment. Sequenced: naive CD4+ T cells from PBMCs. The cell subset or site label, as the study defines it: CD45RA+ positively selected. This receptor was identified in a man younger than 35 in good health. Some clones in this sample may be carry-over from other donors' samples. The nucleotide sequence is TGTGCCAGCAGCTTAGATATGTCCCGGAGAGGCACCATATATTTT. It translates to CASSLDMSRRGTIYF.